This is a list of T cell receptor beta chains from one sample in a study of blood T cell repertoires in COVID-19. This table comes from immunoSEQ multiplex PCR, and its TCRdb copy is limited to in-frame clones, with some not included. This table has about 340,000 clones, approximately 90% appearing once. The sequenced material came from peripheral blood. Every receptor here comes from a woman under 30 who had recovered from COVID-19. The CDR3 runs from the conserved cysteine through the conserved F or W. Each record gives: J gene, V gene, clone size, D gene, CDR3 protein, CDR3 DNA. D genes are given only for firm matches. Clone size is stated in some rows and not others, as once, few, many or a class when expanded.

>TRBJ2-5|TRBV24-1|NA|TRBD2
CATSEGLAAETQYF
TGTGCCACCAGTGAGGGACTAGCCGCCGAGACCCAGTACTTC
>TRBJ2-5|TRBV6-2/TRBV6-3|once|TRBD2
CASSSGLAGVGTQYF
TGTGCCAGCAGTTCCGGACTAGCGGGAGTTGGGACCCAGTACTTC
>TRBJ1-2|TRBV6-5|few|TRBD1
CASSARTGWNYGYTF
TGTGCCAGCAGCGCCCGGACAGGGTGGAACTATGGCTACACCTTC
>TRBJ2-1|TRBV9|NA|TRBD2
CASSADWGGNNEQFF
TGTGCCAGCAGCGCCGACTGGGGGGGAAACAATGAGCAGTTCTTC
>TRBJ2-1|TRBV30|once|NA
CAWTVVVAYNEQFF
TGTGCCTGGACCGTGGTGGTAGCCTACAATGAGCAGTTCTTC
>TRBJ2-2|TRBV3-1/TRBV3-2|NA|TRBD1
CASSQDSDRLTTGELFF
TGTGCCAGCAGCCAAGACTCGGACAGGCTAACTACCGGGGAGCTGTTTTTT
>TRBJ2-2|TRBV7-2|NA|TRBD2
CASSSGLAGGGELFF
TGTGCCAGCAGCTCCGGACTAGCGGGAGGTGGGGAGCTGTTTTTT
>TRBJ2-1|TRBV6-6|NA|TRBD1
CASSYGTPDRYNEQFF
TGTGCCAGCAGTTACGGGACCCCGGACAGGTACAATGAGCAGTTCTTC
>TRBJ2-1|TRBV19|NA|NA
CASSPWRNEQFF
TGTGCCAGTAGTCCCTGGAGAAATGAGCAGTTCTTC
>TRBJ2-1|TRBV2|NA|TRBD2
CASRTGHSGRADEQFF
TGTGCCAGCAGGACGGGCCATAGCGGGAGGGCCGATGAGCAGTTCTTC
>TRBJ2-2|TRBV5-4|NA|TRBD1
CASSSDRGRFNTGELFF
TGTGCCAGCAGTTCCGACAGGGGGCGCTTCAACACCGGGGAGCTGTTTTTT
>TRBJ2-5|TRBV10-3|NA|TRBD2
CAIIRREGRRETQYF
TGTGCCATCATCCGGCGGGAGGGCCGGAGGGAGACCCAGTACTTC
>TRBJ1-6|TRBV19|NA|NA
CASSPRPRGNSPLHF
TGTGCCAGTAGTCCCAGGCCCCGCGGGAATTCACCCCTCCACTTT
>TRBJ1-5|TRBV5-4|NA|NA
CASSLNQPQHF
TGTGCCAGCAGCCTCAATCAGCCCCAGCATTTT
>TRBJ2-2|TRBV9|NA|TRBD2
CASSVASGPGGFAGELFF
TGTGCCAGCAGCGTTGCATCCGGCCCGGGAGGGTTCGCCGGGGAGCTGTTTTTT
>TRBJ2-1|TRBV10-3|NA|TRBD2
CAISKSGSSYNEQFF
TGTGCCATCAGTAAAAGCGGGAGCTCCTACAATGAGCAGTTCTTC
>TRBJ2-2|TRBV2|NA|NA
CASSSTGELFF
TGTGCCAGCAGCAGTACCGGGGAGCTGTTTTTT
>TRBJ2-1|TRBV24-1|NA|TRBD1
CATSDLRDRPLDNEQFF
TGTGCCACCAGTGATTTGCGGGACAGGCCTTTGGACAATGAGCAGTTCTTC
>TRBJ1-1|TRBV27|NA|TRBD1
CASSLVGTGGVLVTEAFF
TGTGCCAGCAGTTTAGTTGGGACAGGGGGCGTTTTAGTCACTGAAGCTTTCTTT
>TRBJ2-6|TRBV4-3|NA|NA
CASSQMAVGANVLTF
TGCGCCAGCAGCCAAATGGCCGTTGGGGCCAACGTCCTGACTTTC
>TRBJ2-1|TRBV2|NA|TRBD1
CASSDRQGSSYNEQFF
TGTGCCAGCAGTGACCGACAGGGCAGCTCCTACAATGAGCAGTTCTTC
>TRBJ2-3|TRBV5-4|NA|NA
CASSRDRYTDTQYF
TGTGCCAGCAGCCGAGACAGGTACACAGATACGCAGTATTTT
>TRBJ2-4|TRBV7-2|NA|NA
CASSSYGTLAKNIQYF
TGTGCCAGCAGCTCCTACGGTACCTTAGCCAAAAACATTCAGTACTTC
>TRBJ1-5|TRBV24-1|NA|TRBD1
CATSEQGGQPQHF
TGTGCCACCAGTGAACAGGGGGGGCAGCCCCAGCATTTT
>TRBJ2-5|TRBV19|NA|TRBD2
CASSMGTSGQETQYF
TGTGCCAGTAGTATGGGGACTAGCGGACAAGAGACCCAGTACTTC
>TRBJ2-5|TRBV10-3|NA|NA
CAISESQGARTQYF
TGTGCCATCAGTGAGAGTCAAGGGGCGCGGACCCAGTACTTC
>TRBJ2-5|TRBV4-3|NA|TRBD2
CASSQDRTSGRAQYF
TGCGCCAGCAGCCAAGATCGGACTAGCGGGAGGGCCCAGTACTTC
>TRBJ2-1|TRBV7-9|NA|NA
CASSASLGGAGSYNEQFF
TGTGCCAGCAGCGCGAGTCTTGGGGGGGCGGGCTCCTACAATGAGCAGTTCTTC
>TRBJ1-1|TRBV19|NA|NA
CASSIFERGNTEAFF
TGTGCCAGTAGTATTTTTGAGCGGGGGAACACTGAAGCTTTCTTT
>TRBJ2-2|TRBV5-1|NA|NA
CASSLLAGNTGELFF
TGCGCCAGCAGCTTGCTGGCGGGGAACACCGGGGAGCTGTTTTTT
>TRBJ2-2|TRBV4-1|NA|TRBD1
CASSQADRDTGELFF
TGCGCCAGCAGCCAGGCGGACAGGGACACCGGGGAGCTGTTTTTT
>TRBJ1-2|TRBV5-1|NA|TRBD1
CASSPRTGGFDGYTF
TGCGCCAGCAGCCCCAGGACAGGGGGCTTTGATGGCTACACCTTC
>TRBJ2-1|TRBV10-2|NA|TRBD2
CASSGTSGRGGTEQFF
TGCGCCAGCAGTGGGACTAGCGGGAGGGGGGGGACTGAGCAGTTCTTC
>TRBJ2-1|TRBV30|NA|NA
CAWSVQGFGSYNEQFF
TGTGCCTGGAGTGTCCAGGGTTTTGGTTCCTACAATGAGCAGTTCTTC
>TRBJ2-1|TRBV6-6|NA|TRBD2
CASSFPLAGANEQFF
TGTGCCAGCAGTTTTCCCCTAGCGGGAGCCAATGAGCAGTTCTTC
>TRBJ1-2|TRBV4-3|NA|NA
CASSQAPGRDYGYTF
TGCGCCAGCAGCCAAGCCCCAGGGAGGGACTATGGCTACACCTTC
>TRBJ1-6|TRBV7-2|NA|NA
CASSPRWERNNSPLHF
TGTGCCAGCAGCCCACGGTGGGAGAGAAATAATTCACCCCTCCACTTT
>TRBJ1-6|TRBV2|NA|TRBD1
CASREGQVQGSPLHF
TGTGCCAGCAGAGAGGGACAGGTCCAGGGTTCACCCCTCCACTTT
>TRBJ2-3|TRBV2|once|NA
CASSERQGGADTQYF
TGTGCCAGCAGCGAAAGGCAGGGCGGGGCAGATACGCAGTATTTT
>TRBJ2-2|TRBV5-1|NA|TRBD2
CASSPAGDVNTGELFF
TGCGCCAGCAGCCCAGCGGGAGATGTGAACACCGGGGAGCTGTTTTTT
>TRBJ2-1|TRBV13|NA|NA
CASSWRTVNNEQFF
TGTGCCAGCAGCTGGAGGACAGTAAACAATGAGCAGTTCTTC
>TRBJ2-1|TRBV12-2|NA|NA
CASRPTTGDNEQFF
TGTGCAAGTCGCCCGACGACAGGGGACAATGAGCAGTTCTTC
>TRBJ2-3|TRBV18|NA|NA
CASSLYRDWRTDTQYF
TGTGCCAGCTCACTGTACCGGGACTGGCGCACAGATACGCAGTATTTT
>TRBJ2-5|TRBV7-6|NA|NA
CASSPQYF
TGTGCCAGCAGCCCTCAGTACTTC
>TRBJ1-1|TRBV4-1|NA|NA
CASRGPLRGTEAFF
TGCGCCAGCAGAGGCCCCCTCAGAGGCACTGAAGCTTTCTTT
>TRBJ2-5|TRBV28|once|TRBD2
CASSLRLAETQYF
TGTGCCAGCAGTTTAAGACTAGCAGAGACCCAGTACTTC
>TRBJ2-3|TRBV3-1/TRBV3-2|once|TRBD2
CASSPFRDRLSGGDTQYF
TGTGCCAGCAGCCCGTTCCGGGACCGCCTATCGGGGGGAGATACGCAGTATTTT
>TRBJ2-1|TRBV29-1|NA|NA
CSVELFPLSSGDHYNEQFF
TGCAGCGTTGAATTATTCCCACTCTCCTCAGGGGACCACTACAATGAGCAGTTCTTC